A single T cell receptor beta chain is shown here with its context. The antigen remains unidentified. V was cut by 3 bases and J by 0 bases, with 9 bases left in between. The CDR3 is 15 amino acids. The germline CDR1 and CDR2 sequences are SNHLY and FYNNEI. This record comes from a study of T cell repertoires in cytomegalovirus infection. The study's findings and limits: What dominated the ex vivo response were HLA-C-restricted CMV-specific TCR beta clonotypes.

A single record per CDR3 protein comes from TCRdb applying MiXCR to the reads. The sample shows roughly 920,000 distinct CDR3 sequences, 25% to 40% of them seen only once. Sequenced here: cultured CD8+ T cells from PBMCs, sampled from culture after CMV antigen stimulation. The V and J genes are TRBV2 and TRBJ2-1; D unresolved. The receptor's source is a human donor in good health (CMV status not recorded). Some clones in this sample may be carry-over from other donors' samples. The CDR3 is CASSDAWSSYNEQFF. CDR3 DNA sequence: TGTGCCAGCAGTGATGCCTGGAGCTCCTACAATGAGCAGTTCTTC.